A single sample gave rise to the 12 T cell receptor beta chains below, sequenced in a study of spatial heterogeneity in lung cancer. Stated time point: sample taken at primary tumor resection. Sequencing of whole RNA from tumor, nontumor lung or frozen PBMC involved no sorting. TCRdb recomputed calls from the 5' RACE reads with MiXCR, one row per CDR3 protein. This sample has under 50,000 distinct CDR3 sequences, with 5.2% found just once. The sequencing used PBMCs, collected at surgery. All receptors derive from a female donor with early-stage non-small cell lung cancer.

This clonotype was detected a few times. The chain employs TRBV6-1 and TRBJ2-7; possible D gene TRBD1, 5 bases. V lost 2 bases, J lost 6 bases, and 14 bases lay in between. CDR1 and CDR2 (germline): MNHNS, SASEGT. This CDR3 spans 14 amino acids. The CDR3 loop reads CASSERQGSGEQYF. The CDR3 DNA sequence: TGTGCCAGCAGTGAAAGGCAGGGTTCAGGCGAGCAGTACTTC.

In its sample, this clonotype was seen many times. The chain has TRBV7-9 and TRBJ2-4; 7 bases are shared with TRBD2. V lost 3 bases to trimming and J lost 2 bases; unmatched junction nucleotides: 10. CDR3 length: 17 residues. Germline loops: CDR1 SEHNR, CDR2 FQNEAQ (reference sequence). In DNA, the CDR3 is TGTGCCAGCAGCTTTGCCACCAGCGGGGTGTCCAAAAACATTCAGTACTTC. Its protein product is CASSFATSGVSKNIQYF.

This clonotype was seen repeatedly, ten times or more. The rearrangement links TRBV6-5 to TRBJ2-7, with D maybe TRBD1 (6 bases). Germline V gives CDR1 MNHEY, CDR2 SVGAGI. The CDR3 spans 15 residues. V dropped 1 base and J dropped 1 base, with 11 bases sitting between them. CDR3 region: CASSYFPTGSYEQYF. CDR3 in DNA: TGTGCCAGCAGTTACTTCCCGACAGGTTCCTACGAGCAGTACTTC.

The chain is built from TRBV4-2 and TRBJ2-1; 9 nucleotides agree with TRBD2. Germline values: CDR1 LGHNA, CDR2 YNFKEQ. CDR3 length: 17 amino acids. The V gene end was trimmed by 2 bases and the J gene end by 9 bases; junction bases not matched to a gene: 14. CDR3 DNA: TGTGCCAGCAGCCAACCACCGGGACTAGCCCCACAGAGTGAGCAGTTCTTC. It is translated as CASSQPPGLAPQSEQFF.

This clonotype was seen ten or more times. This chain links TRBV12-3 or TRBV12-4 with TRBJ1-2; TRBD1 agrees at 9 bases. The CDR3 loop spans 13 amino acids. Trimming removed 5 bases from V and 8 bases from J; junction bases left unmatched: 6. The CDR3, as DNA: TGTGCCAGCAGTCGGGACAGGGAGGGCGGCTACACCTTC. This codes for CASSRDREGGYTF.

This clonotype was recorded at least ten times. V and J are TRBV5-1 and TRBJ1-1; a weak D match, TRBD1 (5 bases). CDR1 and CDR2 from the germline V gene are SGHRS and YFSETQ. V lost 5 bases and J 4 bases, leaving 15 bases between the germline ends. The CDR3 is 14 amino acids. CDR3 amino acids: CASRRDGGSTEAFF. In DNA form, the CDR3 reads TGCGCCAGCAGACGTGATGGGGGTAGCACTGAAGCTTTCTTT.

This clonotype was observed many times. This chain joins TRBV6-2 or TRBV6-3 and TRBJ2-5; TRBD2 aligns across 9 bases. Trimming removed 5 bases from V and 1 base from J; junction bases left unmatched: 14. The CDR3 sequence is 18 residues long. CDR1 and CDR2 from the germline V gene are MNHEY and SVGEGT. In DNA form, the CDR3 reads TGTGCCAGCAGTCCTACCCCCCCCGGGACTAGCCGCCAAGAGACCCAGTACTTC. Translating it yields CASSPTPPGTSRQETQYF.

Written as DNA, the CDR3 is TGCGCCAGCAGGGCCCCCCCAGACCGGGAGGTGAACACTGAAGCTTTCTTT. As protein: CASRAPPDREVNTEAFF. This rearrangement joins TRBV10-1 to TRBJ1-1; D ambiguous. CDR1 WNHNN and CDR2 SYGVQD come from the germline V gene (reference sequence). With 6 bases removed from V and 0 bases from J, the gap between germline ends came to 20 bases. The CDR3 loop spans 17 amino acids.

In this sample, this clonotype turned up a few times. This sequence joins TRBV5-1 and TRBJ1-1, with unresolved D. CDR3 length: 15 residues. Germline V gene lookup returns CDR1 SGHRS and CDR2 YFSETQ. V was clipped by 4 bases and J by 2 bases, with 15 bases between them. Written as DNA, the CDR3 is TGCGCCAGCAGCCCCCGAAGTCCCAGAAACACTGAAGCTTTCTTT. Protein product: CASSPRSPRNTEAFF. The full variable domain, completed using reference TRBV5-1 and TRBJ1-1, is KAGVTQTPRYLIKTRGQQVTLSCSPISGHRSVSWYQQTPGQGLQFLFEYFSETQRNKGNFPGRFSGRQFSNSRSEMNVSTLELGDSALYLCASSPRSPRNTEAFFGQGTRLTVV.

This clonotype was detected ten times or more. The chain employs TRBV20-1 and TRBJ1-2, with D maybe TRBD1 (5 bases). Germline CDR1 and CDR2: DFQATT and SNEGSKA (reference sequence). This CDR3 is 12 amino acids long. V lost 5 bases and J 8 bases, leaving 15 bases between the germline ends. CDR3 residues: CSASRTMGGYTF. DNA of the CDR3: TGCAGTGCTTCCCGGACAATGGGGGGCTACACCTTC.

The table lists this clonotype with a few counts. The chain is built from TRBV7-3 and TRBJ2-3; tentative D call: TRBD1 (6 bases). From germline, CDR1 is SGHTA and CDR2 FQGTGA. This CDR3 comprises 13 residues. The germline V and J ends were trimmed by 5 bases and 6 bases, with 12 bases remaining between them. CDR3 loop: CASSRNRADTQYF. CDR3 sequence (DNA): TGTGCCAGCAGCCGAAACAGGGCGGATACGCAGTATTTT.

Ten or more counts support this clonotype. The CDR3 bases are TGTGCCAGCGGGGGACAGGGATTAGCAAACTATGGCTACACCTTC. Its protein is CASGGQGLANYGYTF. The chain couples TRBV28 to TRBJ1-2; 9 bases are a match to TRBD1. Trimming took 8 bases from V and 2 from J; bases not matched to a gene: 9. The CDR3 is 15 residues long. The V gene's germline CDR1 is MDHEN and CDR2 SYDVKM.